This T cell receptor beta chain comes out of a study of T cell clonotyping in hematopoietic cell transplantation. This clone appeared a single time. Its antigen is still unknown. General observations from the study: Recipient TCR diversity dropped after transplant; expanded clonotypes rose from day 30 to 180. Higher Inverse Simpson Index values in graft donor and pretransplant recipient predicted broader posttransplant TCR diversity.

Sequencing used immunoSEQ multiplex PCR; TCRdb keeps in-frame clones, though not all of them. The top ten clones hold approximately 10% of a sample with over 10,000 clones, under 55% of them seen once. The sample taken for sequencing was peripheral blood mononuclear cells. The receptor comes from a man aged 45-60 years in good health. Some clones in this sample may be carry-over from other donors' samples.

The CDR3 region has the DNA TGTGCCTGGAGCCCCCCTAGCGACTCCTACGAGCAGTACTTC. It encodes CAWSPPSDSYEQYF. This sequence joins TRBV30 and TRBJ2-7; a possible D gene is TRBD2 (6 bases). Trimming stripped 3 bases from V and 0 bases from J, with 12 bases between. This CDR3 region has 14 residues. Germline V CDR1 and CDR2: GTSNPN, SVGIG (reference sequence).